The 24 T cell receptor beta chains listed next were all sequenced from one sample in a study of T cells in Graves' hyperthyroidism and ophthalmopathy. RNA transcripts provided the source from which TCR beta CDR3 regions were amplified. First-round RT-PCR with HTBI primers amplified the TCR CDR3 region. TCRdb fed the multiplex PCR reads into MiXCR, producing one record per CDR3 protein. Of hundreds of thousands of distinct CDR3 sequences listed, roughly 19% are singletons. Source material: blood. The receptor source for this set is a man aged 50-59 years with Graves' ophthalmopathy.

In this sample, this clonotype turned up a few times. V gene TRBV7-2 combines with J gene TRBJ1-6; D uncertain. This CDR3 region has 17 residues. From germline, CDR1 is SGHTA and CDR2 FQGNSA. Between the trimmed V and J ends, which lost 2 bases and 4 bases, there was a span of 15 bases. The CDR3 sequence is CASSLKRQAQYNSPLHF. CDR3 coding DNA: TGTGCCAGCAGCTTAAAAAGGCAGGCGCAATATAATTCACCCCTCCACTTT.

There are many counts of this clonotype. V is TRBV6-2 or TRBV6-3 and J is TRBJ2-7, with D perhaps matching TRBD1 or TRBD2 (5 bases each). This CDR3 region has 15 residues. Germline V CDR1 and CDR2: MNHEY, SVGEGT. V was cut by 6 bases and J by 2 bases, with 17 bases left in between. CDR3 sequence (DNA): TGTGCCAGCAGACCCTCTCCGGGACGTGCCTACGAGCAGTACTTC. Translated: CASRPSPGRAYEQYF.

V usage is TRBV27 and J usage is TRBJ1-5, with TRBD1 as a possible D gene (6 bases). The CDR3 loop spans 14 amino acids. From germline, CDR1 is MNHEY and CDR2 SMNVEV (reference sequence). Trimming took off 6 bases at V and 4 bases at J, with 13 bases between the two ends. This CDR3 is CASRTIGTNQPQHF. The CDR3 nucleotides are TGTGCCAGCAGGACGATCGGGACAAATCAGCCCCAGCATTTT.

Ten or more counts support this clonotype. The V and J genes are TRBV12-3 or TRBV12-4 and TRBJ1-1, with D possibly matching TRBD1 (6 bases). The CDR3 is 15 amino acids. V was trimmed by 10 bases and J by 4 bases, leaving 22 bases between them. CDR3 DNA sequence: TGTGCCACCCTCCCCGGGGGGCAATGGAGCACTGAAGCTTTCTTT. Protein product: CATLPGGQWSTEAFF.

The rearrangement links TRBV20-1 to TRBJ2-5, with 8 bases that match TRBD1. This CDR3 is 12 amino acids long. CDR1 is DFQATT and CDR2 is SNEGSKA in the germline V gene (reference sequence). Trimming at V came to 5 bases and at J to 5 bases, leaving 4 bases not matched to a gene. The DNA for the CDR3 is TGCAGTGCTCTGACAGGGGACGAGACCCAGTACTTC. This gives the protein CSALTGDETQYF.

This clonotype has ten or more counts. The chain is built from TRBV11-2 and TRBJ1-5, with D unclear. The germline V gene encodes CDR1 SGHAT and CDR2 FQNNGV. The CDR3 is 16 amino acids. Trimming removed 0 bases from V and 7 bases from J, with 16 bases in between. The CDR3 DNA reads TGTGCCAGCAGCTTAGATGCGAGGCAGGCTCAGCAGCCCCAGCATTTT. It is translated as CASSLDARQAQQPQHF.

The CDR3 spells CSVEKGPTDTQYF. The CDR3, as DNA: TGCAGCGTTGAGAAGGGCCCCACAGATACGCAGTATTTT. The V and J genes are TRBV29-1 and TRBJ2-3; D is unresolved. V lost 3 bases and J lost 2, with 9 bases in between. Germline CDR1 reads SQVTM; CDR2 reads ANQGSEA. The CDR3 loop spans 13 amino acids.

This chain connects TRBV28 to TRBJ1-4; no clear D gene. The CDR3 spans 11 residues. In germline, CDR1 is MDHEN, CDR2 SYDVKM. V was pared by 1 base and J by 6 bases, with 0 bases between. DNA for the CDR3: TGTGCCAGCAGTTTATATGAAAAACTGTTTTTT. Translated, it gives CASSLYEKLFF.

This rearrangement joins TRBV20-1 to TRBJ2-4; TRBD2 might be the D (5 bases). The ends were cut back, 1 base at V and 6 bases at J, with 13 bases in the middle. The germline gives CDR1 DFQATT, CDR2 SNEGSKA (reference sequence). CDR3 length: 14 amino acids. In DNA, the CDR3 is TGCAGTGCTAGAGTTCGGGGAGTGGGAAACATTCAGTACTTC. Translation: CSARVRGVGNIQYF.

This clonotype was seen more than once but under ten times. The chain recombines TRBV2 with TRBJ1-5; no definite D call. Per the germline V gene, CDR1 is SNHLY and CDR2 is FYNNEI. V shed 8 bases and J shed 9 bases, with 17 bases lying between them. CDR3 size: 13 residues. CDR3 sequence: CASYIGGEGPQHF. CDR3 bases: TGTGCCAGCTATATAGGCGGTGAGGGGCCCCAGCATTTT.

This clonotype has ten or more counts. The chain couples TRBV5-1 to TRBJ2-3, with 10 bases that match TRBD2. After removal of 5 bases from V and 1 base from J, the junction contained 1 base not matched to a gene. Germline CDR1 reads SGHRS; CDR2 reads YFSETQ. There are 14 residues in the CDR3. CDR3 in amino acids: CASSGLAGTDTQYF. Here the CDR3 DNA reads TGCGCCAGCAGTGGACTAGCGGGCACAGATACGCAGTATTTT. The whole variable domain, remainder taken from reference TRBV5-1 and TRBJ2-3, is KAGVTQTPRYLIKTRGQQVTLSCSPISGHRSVSWYQQTPGQGLQFLFEYFSETQRNKGNFPGRFSGRQFSNSRSEMNVSTLELGDSALYLCASSGLAGTDTQYFGPGTRLTVL.

The V gene is TRBV9, the J gene TRBJ2-7; tentatively, D is TRBD1 (6 bases). V gave up 0 bases and J gave up 3 bases, with 10 bases separating them. Germline V gene data show CDR1 as SGDLS and CDR2 as YYNGEE. This CDR3 comprises 14 residues. The CDR3 DNA sequence: TGTGCCAGCAGCGTAGGGGGACAAAGCTACGAGCAGTACTTC. This sequence encodes CASSVGGQSYEQYF.

This clonotype appeared many times. The chain is built from TRBV28 and TRBJ2-7; TRBD2 agrees at 7 bases. This CDR3 has 15 residues. With 1 base clipped from V and 2 bases from J, the junction kept 5 bases outside the gene matches. Germline V lookup: CDR1 MDHEN, CDR2 SYDVKM. CDR3 coding DNA: TGTGCCAGCAGTTTATTCTCCAGCGGGGCCTACGAGCAGTACTTC. This gives the protein CASSLFSSGAYEQYF.

This sequence joins TRBV19 and TRBJ2-3; TRBD1 agrees at 10 bases. The length of the CDR3 is 16 residues. Losses at the gene ends were 6 bases for V and 8 bases for J; bases not matched to a gene: 14. Germline V gene lookup returns CDR1 LNHDA and CDR2 SQIVND (reference sequence). CDR3 sequence reads: CASSDPGTGVQGTQYF. The CDR3 region has the DNA TGTGCCAGTAGCGACCCCGGGACAGGGGTTCAGGGTACGCAGTATTTT. Full variable domain (missing parts from reference TRBV19 and TRBJ2-3): DGGITQSPKYLFRKEGQNVTLSCEQNLNHDAMYWYRQDPGQGLRLIYYSQIVNDFQKGDIAEGYSVSREKKESFPLTVTSAQKNPTAFYLCASSDPGTGVQGTQYFGPGTRLTVL.

In this sample, this clonotype turned up a few times. The chain links TRBV9 to TRBJ2-1, with a tentative D call TRBD1 (7 bases). The CDR3 length is 18 residues. CDR1 is SGDLS and CDR2 is YYNGEE in the germline V gene. Trimming shortened V by 0 bases and J by 2 bases, and 18 bases separated the two germline ends. For the CDR3, the DNA is TGTGCCAGCAGCGTAGTGGAGGGGGCAGGGGCGGCCTACAATGAGCAGTTCTTC. It specifies CASSVVEGAGAAYNEQFF.

This clonotype appeared a few times. The genes are TRBV11-2 and TRBJ2-2, with 8 bases aligning to TRBD2. Germline CDR1 and CDR2: SGHAT and FQNNGV. This CDR3 comprises 17 residues. The V and J ends lost 2 bases and 3 bases, in that order; junction bases with no gene match: 8. The CDR3 sequence: CASSLFAGGGYTGELFF. CDR3 DNA sequence: TGTGCCAGCAGCTTATTTGCGGGAGGCGGGTACACCGGGGAGCTGTTTTTT.

This chain connects TRBV15 to TRBJ2-6; unclear D gene. This CDR3 has 19 residues. V lost 0 bases, J lost 0 bases, and 15 bases lay in between. Germline V lookup: CDR1 LNHNV, CDR2 YYDKDF (reference sequence). CDR3 nucleotides: TGTGCCACCAGCAGAGATCCAAGGGCCTCCACCTCTGGGGCCAACGTCCTGACTTTC. Translating it yields CATSRDPRASTSGANVLTF.

The chain carries TRBV6-5 and TRBJ2-3; no clear D gene. Trimming took 2 bases from V and 2 from J, leaving 5 bases between them. The CDR3 is made up of 13 amino acids. CDR1 is MNHEY, CDR2 SVGAGI, per germline. In DNA, the CDR3 is TGTGCCAGCAGTTACAGTCTCACAGATACGCAGTATTTT. It yields the protein CASSYSLTDTQYF.

The gene calls are TRBV15 and TRBJ2-3; the match to TRBD2 covers 8 bases. Looked up from germline, CDR1 is LNHNV and CDR2 is YYDKDF (reference sequence). V lost 11 bases to trimming and J lost 4 bases; unmatched junction nucleotides: 8. CDR3 length equals 13 residues. This CDR3 reads CAAGGAEADTQYF. The CDR3 coding sequence is TGTGCCGCCGGGGGGGCTGAGGCAGATACGCAGTATTTT.

This chain's CDR3 is CASSPQGSGTNNEQFF. In nucleotides, the CDR3 is TGTGCCAGCTCACCCCAGGGAAGCGGAACGAACAATGAGCAGTTCTTC. The chain has TRBV18 and TRBJ2-1; D may be TRBD1 or TRBD2 (5 bases each). Germline V gene data show CDR1 as KGHSH and CDR2 as LQKENI. This CDR3 region has 16 residues. Trimming stripped 3 bases from V and 5 bases from J, with 17 bases between.

This clonotype was observed a handful of times. The CDR3 here is CASSQSGVVGGYTF. The DNA of the CDR3 is TGCGCCAGCAGCCAGTCCGGGGTTGTGGGTGGCTACACCTTC. The gene calls are TRBV4-1 and TRBJ1-2, with no clear D. Germline V gene data show CDR1 as MGHRA and CDR2 as YSYEKL. The CDR3 length is 14 residues. Trimming removed 3 bases from V and 7 bases from J, with 15 bases in between.

The chain employs TRBV6-2 or TRBV6-3 and TRBJ1-3; D is uncertain. The ends were cut back, 6 bases at V and 0 bases at J, with 9 bases in the middle. Germline V gene sequence: CDR1 MNHEY, CDR2 SVGEGT. This CDR3 is 14 amino acids long. The CDR3 DNA follows: TGTGCCAGCAGGTCAGACTTCTCTGGAAACACCATATATTTT. Its translation is CASRSDFSGNTIYF.

This clonotype was recorded many times. CDR3 DNA: TGTGCCAGCAGTTTAGGGGCCCTTTACTACGAGCAGTACTTC. As protein: CASSLGALYYEQYF. This sequence joins TRBV28 and TRBJ2-7, with a possible D match to TRBD1 (5 bases). The CDR3 totals 14 residues. Germline CDR1 MDHEN, CDR2 SYDVKM. With 2 bases removed from V and 3 bases from J, the gap between germline ends came to 11 bases.

The CDR3: CASSLTSDNEQFF. CDR3 in DNA: TGTGCCAGCAGCCTGACTAGTGATAATGAGCAGTTCTTC. The chain has TRBV7-3 and TRBJ2-1; D might be TRBD2 (6 bases). Trimming left V 5 bases short and J 7 bases short, with 12 bases between. Looked up from germline, CDR1 is SGHTA and CDR2 is FQGTGA. The CDR3 runs to 13 residues.